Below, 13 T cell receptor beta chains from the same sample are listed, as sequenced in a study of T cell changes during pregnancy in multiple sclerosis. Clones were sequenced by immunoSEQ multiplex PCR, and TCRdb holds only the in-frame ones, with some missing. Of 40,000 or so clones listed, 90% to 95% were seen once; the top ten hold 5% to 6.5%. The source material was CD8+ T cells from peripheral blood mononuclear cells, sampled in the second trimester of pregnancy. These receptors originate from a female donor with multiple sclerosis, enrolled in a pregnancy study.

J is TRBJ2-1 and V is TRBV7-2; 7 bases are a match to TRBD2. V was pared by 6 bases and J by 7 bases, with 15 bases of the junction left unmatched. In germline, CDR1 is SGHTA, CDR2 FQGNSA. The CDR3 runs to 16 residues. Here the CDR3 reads CASRKRGGLGGNEQFF. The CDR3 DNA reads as TGTGCCAGCAGAAAAAGGGGAGGGCTCGGGGGTAATGAGCAGTTCTTC.

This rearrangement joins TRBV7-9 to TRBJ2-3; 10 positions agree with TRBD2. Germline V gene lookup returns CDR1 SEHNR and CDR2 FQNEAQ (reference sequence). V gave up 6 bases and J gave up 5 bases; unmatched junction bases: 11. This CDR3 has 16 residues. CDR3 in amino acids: CASSFRAGGREDTQYF. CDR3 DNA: TGTGCCAGCAGTTTTAGAGCGGGGGGGCGGGAAGATACGCAGTATTTT.

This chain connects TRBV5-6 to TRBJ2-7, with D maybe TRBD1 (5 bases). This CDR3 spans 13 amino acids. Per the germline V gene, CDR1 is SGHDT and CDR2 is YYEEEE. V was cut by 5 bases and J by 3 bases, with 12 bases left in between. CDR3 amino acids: CASRYQGVYEQYF. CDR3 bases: TGTGCCAGCAGGTATCAAGGGGTCTACGAGCAGTACTTC.

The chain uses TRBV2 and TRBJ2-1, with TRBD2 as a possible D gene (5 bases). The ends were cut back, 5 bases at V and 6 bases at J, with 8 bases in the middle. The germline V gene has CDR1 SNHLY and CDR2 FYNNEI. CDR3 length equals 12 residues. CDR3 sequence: CASSNAGNEQFF. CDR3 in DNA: TGTGCCAGCAGTAACGCGGGCAATGAGCAGTTCTTC.

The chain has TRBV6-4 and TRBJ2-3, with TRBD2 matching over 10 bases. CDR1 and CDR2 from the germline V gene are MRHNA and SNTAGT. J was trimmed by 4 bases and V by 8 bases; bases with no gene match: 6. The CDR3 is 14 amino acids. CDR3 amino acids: CASGSGRDSDTQYF. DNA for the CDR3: TGTGCCAGCGGGAGCGGGAGGGATTCAGATACGCAGTATTTT.

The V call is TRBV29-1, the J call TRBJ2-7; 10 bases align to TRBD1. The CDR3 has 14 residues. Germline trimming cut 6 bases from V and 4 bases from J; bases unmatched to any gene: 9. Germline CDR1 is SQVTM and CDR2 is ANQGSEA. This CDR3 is CSVGSDRGLYEQYF. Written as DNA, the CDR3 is TGCAGCGTCGGATCAGACAGGGGGCTGTACGAGCAGTACTTC.

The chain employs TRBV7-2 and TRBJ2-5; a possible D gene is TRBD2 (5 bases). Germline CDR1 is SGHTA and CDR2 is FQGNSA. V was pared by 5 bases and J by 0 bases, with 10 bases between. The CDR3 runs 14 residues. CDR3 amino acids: CASSQDSYQETQYF. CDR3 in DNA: TGTGCCAGCAGCCAGGACTCTTACCAAGAGACCCAGTACTTC.

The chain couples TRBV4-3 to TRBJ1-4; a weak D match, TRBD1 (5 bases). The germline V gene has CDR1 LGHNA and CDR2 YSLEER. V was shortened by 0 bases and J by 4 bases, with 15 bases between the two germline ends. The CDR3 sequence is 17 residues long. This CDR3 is CASSQDEVGGFNEKLFF. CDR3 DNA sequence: TGCGCCAGCAGCCAAGATGAGGTGGGGGGGTTTAATGAAAAACTGTTTTTT.

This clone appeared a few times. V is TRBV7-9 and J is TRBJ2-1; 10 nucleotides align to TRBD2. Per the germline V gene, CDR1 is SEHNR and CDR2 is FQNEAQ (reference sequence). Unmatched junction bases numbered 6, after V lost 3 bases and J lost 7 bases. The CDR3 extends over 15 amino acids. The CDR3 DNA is TGTGCCAGCAGCTTTTCTGGACTAGCGGCGAATGAGCAGTTCTTC. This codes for CASSFSGLAANEQFF.

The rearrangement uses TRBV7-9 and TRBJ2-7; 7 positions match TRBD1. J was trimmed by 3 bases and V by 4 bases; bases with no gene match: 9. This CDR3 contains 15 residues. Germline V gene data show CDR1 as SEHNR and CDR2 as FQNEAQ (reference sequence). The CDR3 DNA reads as TGTGCCAGCAGCTCTACCACAGGGGAAGTCTACGAGCAGTACTTC. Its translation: CASSSTTGEVYEQYF.

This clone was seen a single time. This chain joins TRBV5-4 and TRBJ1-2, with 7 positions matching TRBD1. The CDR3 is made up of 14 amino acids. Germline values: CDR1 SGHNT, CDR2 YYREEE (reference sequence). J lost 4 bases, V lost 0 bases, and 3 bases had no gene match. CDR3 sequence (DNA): TGTGCCAGCAGCTTGGGTCAGGGGGTCTATGGCTACACCTTC. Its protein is CASSLGQGVYGYTF.

The CDR3 sequence is CASSLWSGRSYEQYF. The CDR3 nucleotides are TGTGCCAGCAGTTTATGGAGCGGCAGATCCTACGAGCAGTACTTC. V gene TRBV27 combines with J gene TRBJ2-7, with D perhaps matching TRBD2 (5 bases). Per germline, CDR1 MNHEY and CDR2 SMNVEV (reference sequence). The CDR3 runs to 15 residues. The V end was cut by 1 base, the J end by 1 base, with 11 bases between.

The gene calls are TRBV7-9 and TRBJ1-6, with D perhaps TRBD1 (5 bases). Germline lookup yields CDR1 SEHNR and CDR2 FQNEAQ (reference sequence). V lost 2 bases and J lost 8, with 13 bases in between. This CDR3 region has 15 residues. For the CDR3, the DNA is TGTGCCAGCAGCTTACAGGGAATGGTCGATTCACCCCTCCACTTT. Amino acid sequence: CASSLQGMVDSPLHF.